This T cell receptor beta chain was observed in a study of T cells in localized non-small cell lung cancer. The CDR3 extends over 14 amino acids. The germline CDR1 and CDR2 sequences are LNHDA and SQIVND (reference sequence). The V and J ends lost 1 base and 8 bases respectively, with 12 bases between them. Profiling relied on immunoSEQ multiplex PCR, and the TCRdb table lists in-frame clones only, not all of them. The data contain some 32,000 clones, roughly 94% of them seen just once; the ten biggest clones take up roughly 0.73%. The TCR originated in a woman aged 40-70 years with stage I lung adenocarcinoma. V and J are TRBV19 and TRBJ2-4, with TRBD2 as a possible D gene (5 bases). The input for sequencing was peripheral blood, taken before any cancer treatment. The CDR3, as DNA: TGTGCCAGTAGTATAGGGCAACCCGGGGACATTCAGTACTTC. It translates to CASSIGQPGDIQYF.